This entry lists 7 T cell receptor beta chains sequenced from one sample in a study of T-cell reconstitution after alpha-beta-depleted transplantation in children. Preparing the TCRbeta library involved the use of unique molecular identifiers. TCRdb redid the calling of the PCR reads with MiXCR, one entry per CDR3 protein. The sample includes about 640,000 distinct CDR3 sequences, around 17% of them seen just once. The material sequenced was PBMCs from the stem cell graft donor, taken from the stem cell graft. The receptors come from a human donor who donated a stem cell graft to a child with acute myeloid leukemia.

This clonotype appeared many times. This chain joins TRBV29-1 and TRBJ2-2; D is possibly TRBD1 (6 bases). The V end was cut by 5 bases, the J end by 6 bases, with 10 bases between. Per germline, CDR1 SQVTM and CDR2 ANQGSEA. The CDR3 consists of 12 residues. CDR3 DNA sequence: TGCAGCGTTTCAACAGGGTCCGGGGAGCTGTTTTTT. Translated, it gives CSVSTGSGELFF.

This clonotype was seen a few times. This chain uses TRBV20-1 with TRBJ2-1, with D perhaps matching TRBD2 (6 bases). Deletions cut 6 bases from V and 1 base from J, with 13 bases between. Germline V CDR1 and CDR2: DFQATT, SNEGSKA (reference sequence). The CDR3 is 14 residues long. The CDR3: CSAEGSASYNEQFF. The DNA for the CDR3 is TGCAGTGCGGAGGGATCGGCATCCTACAATGAGCAGTTCTTC.

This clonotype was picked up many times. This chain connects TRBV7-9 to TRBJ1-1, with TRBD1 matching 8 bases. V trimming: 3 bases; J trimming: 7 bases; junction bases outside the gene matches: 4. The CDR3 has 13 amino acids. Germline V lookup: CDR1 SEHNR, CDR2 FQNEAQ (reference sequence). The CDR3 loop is CASSFRGRDEAFF. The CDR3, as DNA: TGTGCCAGCAGCTTCAGGGGGCGGGATGAAGCTTTCTTT.

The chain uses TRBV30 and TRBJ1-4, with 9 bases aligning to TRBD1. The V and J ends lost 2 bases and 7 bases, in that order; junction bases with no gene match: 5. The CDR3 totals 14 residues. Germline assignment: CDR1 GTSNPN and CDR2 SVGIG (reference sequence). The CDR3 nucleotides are TGTGCCTGGAGTATGGACAGGGGATTTGAAAAACTGTTTTTT. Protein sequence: CAWSMDRGFEKLFF.

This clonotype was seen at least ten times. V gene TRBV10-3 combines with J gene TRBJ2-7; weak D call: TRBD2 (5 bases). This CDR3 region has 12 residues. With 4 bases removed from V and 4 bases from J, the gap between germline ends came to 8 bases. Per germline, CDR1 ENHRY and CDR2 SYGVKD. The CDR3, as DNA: TGTGCCATCAGTGGGACTGGATACGAGCAGTACGTC. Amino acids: CAISGTGYEQYV.

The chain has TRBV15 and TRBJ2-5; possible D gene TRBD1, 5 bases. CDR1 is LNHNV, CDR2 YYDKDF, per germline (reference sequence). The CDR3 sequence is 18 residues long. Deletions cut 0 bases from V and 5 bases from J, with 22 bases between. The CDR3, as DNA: TGTGCCACCAGCAGAGATCCACCGGGCAGGGATTATAAGGAGACCCAGTACTTC. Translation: CATSRDPPGRDYKETQYF. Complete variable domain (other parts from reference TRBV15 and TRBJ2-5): DAMVIQNPRYQVTQFGKPVTLSCSQTLNHNVMYWYQQKSSQAPKLLFHYYDKDFNNEADTPDNFQSRRPNTSFCFLDIRSPGLGDTAMYLCATSRDPPGRDYKETQYFGPGTRLLVL.

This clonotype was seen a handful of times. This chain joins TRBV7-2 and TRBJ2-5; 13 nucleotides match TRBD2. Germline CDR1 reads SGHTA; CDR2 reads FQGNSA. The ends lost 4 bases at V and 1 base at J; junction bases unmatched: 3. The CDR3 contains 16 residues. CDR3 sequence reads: CASSWGLAGPQETQYF. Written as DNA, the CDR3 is TGTGCCAGCAGCTGGGGACTAGCGGGGCCCCAAGAGACCCAGTACTTC.